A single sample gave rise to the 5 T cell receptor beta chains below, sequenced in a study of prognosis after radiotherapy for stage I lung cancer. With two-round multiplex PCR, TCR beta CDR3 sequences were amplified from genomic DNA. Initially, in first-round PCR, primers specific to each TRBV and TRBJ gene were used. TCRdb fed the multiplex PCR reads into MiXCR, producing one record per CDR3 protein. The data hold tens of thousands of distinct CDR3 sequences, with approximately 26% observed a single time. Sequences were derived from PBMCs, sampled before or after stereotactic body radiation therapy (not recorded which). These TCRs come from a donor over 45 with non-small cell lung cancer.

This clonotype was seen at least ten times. This CDR3 is CASSLGFRQGAYEQYF. The CDR3 DNA is TGCGCCAGCAGCTTGGGTTTCCGACAGGGCGCCTACGAGCAGTACTTC. The rearrangement links TRBV5-1 to TRBJ2-7, with 7 bases lining up with TRBD1. Germline V gives CDR1 SGHRS, CDR2 YFSETQ. The J segment lost 2 bases and the V segment lost 0 bases, leaving 8 bases of the junction unmatched. The CDR3 is 16 residues long.

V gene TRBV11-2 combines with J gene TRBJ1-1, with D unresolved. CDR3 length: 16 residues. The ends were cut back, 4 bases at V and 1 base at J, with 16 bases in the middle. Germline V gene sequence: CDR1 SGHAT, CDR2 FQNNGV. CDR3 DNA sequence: TGTGCCAGCAGCTCTAACATCCGACTCAGGAACACTGAAGCTTTCTTT. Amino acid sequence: CASSSNIRLRNTEAFF.

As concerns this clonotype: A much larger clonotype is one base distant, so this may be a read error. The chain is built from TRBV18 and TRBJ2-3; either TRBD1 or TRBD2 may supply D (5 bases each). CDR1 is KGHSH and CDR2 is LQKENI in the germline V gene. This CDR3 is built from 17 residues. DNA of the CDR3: TGTGCCAGCCCACCGGGGACGGGAAGGAGCGGCACAGATACGCAGTATTTT. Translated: CASPPGTGRSGTDTQYF.

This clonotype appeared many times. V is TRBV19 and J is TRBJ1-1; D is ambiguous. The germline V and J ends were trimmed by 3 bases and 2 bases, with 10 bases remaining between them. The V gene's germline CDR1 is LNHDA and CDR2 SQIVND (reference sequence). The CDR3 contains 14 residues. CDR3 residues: CASSMRAGNTEAFF. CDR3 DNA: TGTGCCAGTAGTATGAGGGCTGGCAACACTGAAGCTTTCTTT. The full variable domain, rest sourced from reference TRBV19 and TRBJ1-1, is DGGITQSPKYLFRKEGQNVTLSCEQNLNHDAMYWYRQDPGQGLRLIYYSQIVNDFQKGDIAEGYSVSREKKESFPLTVTSAQKNPTAFYLCASSMRAGNTEAFFGQGTRLTVV.

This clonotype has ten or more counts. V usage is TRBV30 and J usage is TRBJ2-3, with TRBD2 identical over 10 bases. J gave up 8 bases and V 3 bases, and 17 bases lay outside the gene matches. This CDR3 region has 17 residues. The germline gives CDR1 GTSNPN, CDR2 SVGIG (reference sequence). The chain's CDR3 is CAWSKYGGSGGRSTQYF. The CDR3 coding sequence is TGTGCCTGGAGCAAGTACGGTGGTAGCGGGGGGCGGAGTACGCAGTATTTT.